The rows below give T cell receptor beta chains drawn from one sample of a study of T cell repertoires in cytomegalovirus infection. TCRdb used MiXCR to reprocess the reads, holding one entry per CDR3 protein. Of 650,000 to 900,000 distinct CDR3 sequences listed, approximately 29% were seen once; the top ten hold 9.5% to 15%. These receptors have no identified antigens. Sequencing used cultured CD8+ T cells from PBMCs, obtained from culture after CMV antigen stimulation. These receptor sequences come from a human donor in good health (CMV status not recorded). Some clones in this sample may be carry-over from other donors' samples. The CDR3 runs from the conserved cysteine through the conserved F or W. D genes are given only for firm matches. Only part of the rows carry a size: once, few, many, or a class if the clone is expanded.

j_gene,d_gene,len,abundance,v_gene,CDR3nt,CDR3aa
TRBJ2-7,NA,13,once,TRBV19,TGTGCCAGTAGTAACCCCCTCTTCTACGAGCAGTACTTC,CASSNPLFYEQYF
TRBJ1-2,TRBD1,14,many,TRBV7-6,TGTGCCAGCAGCCCCGGACAGGGGAACTATGGCTACACCTTC,CASSPGQGNYGYTF
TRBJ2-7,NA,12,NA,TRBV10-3,TGTGCCGGCGGCGACAGGCCCTACGAGCAGTACTTC,CAGGDRPYEQYF
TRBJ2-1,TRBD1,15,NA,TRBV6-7,TGTGCCAGCAGTTGGAACCGGGACAGGTTAAATGAGCAGTTCTTC,CASSWNRDRLNEQFF
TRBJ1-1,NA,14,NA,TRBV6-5,TGTGCCAGCAGTTATACGACAGTCTACACTGAAGCTTTCTTT,CASSYTTVYTEAFF
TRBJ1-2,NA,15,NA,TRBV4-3,TGCGCCAGCAGCCAAGAGCCGAGAACTAACTATGGCTACACCTTC,CASSQEPRTNYGYTF
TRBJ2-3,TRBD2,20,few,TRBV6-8,TGTGCCAGCAGTTACTCCCCGGGAGGTCTTTTTCAGATTAGCACAGATACGCAGTATTTT,CASSYSPGGLFQISTDTQYF
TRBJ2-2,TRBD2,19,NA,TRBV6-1,TGTGCCAGCAGTGAAGAAGGGACTAGCGGGAGAACGAACACCGGGGAGCTGTTTTTT,CASSEEGTSGRTNTGELFF
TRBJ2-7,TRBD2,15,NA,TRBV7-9,TGTGCCAGCAGCCCGCCCGCGGGGGGGAAGTACGAGCAGTACTTC,CASSPPAGGKYEQYF
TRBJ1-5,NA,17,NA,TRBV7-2,TGTGCCAGCAGCTGCGACAAATATTCCTTGTCGGATCAGCCCCAGCATTTT,CASSCDKYSLSDQPQHF
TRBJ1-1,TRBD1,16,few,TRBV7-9,TGTGCCAGCAGCTTAGGCTTAAGGGGGCCGGGCACTGAAGCTTTCTTT,CASSLGLRGPGTEAFF
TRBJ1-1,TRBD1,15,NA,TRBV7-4,TGTGCCAGCAGCTCCGCTAGGACAGGGGTTACTGAAGCTTTCTTT,CASSSARTGVTEAFF
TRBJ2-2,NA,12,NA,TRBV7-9,TGTGCCAGCAGCAGGGATGTCGGGGAGCTGTTTTTT,CASSRDVGELFF
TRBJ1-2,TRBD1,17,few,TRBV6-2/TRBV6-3,TGTGCCAGCAGTTACGGGGATGTCGGGACAGTATTCTATGGCTACACCTTC,CASSYGDVGTVFYGYTF
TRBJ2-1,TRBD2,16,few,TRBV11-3,TGTGCCAGCAGCTCCTATTTCGCGGGGGCCTACAATGAGCAGTTCTTC,CASSSYFAGAYNEQFF
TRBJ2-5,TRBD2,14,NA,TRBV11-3,TGTGCCAGCAGCGGCGGCGGGGGGGTGGAGACCCAGTACTTC,CASSGGGGVETQYF
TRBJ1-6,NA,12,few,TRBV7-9,TGTGCCAGCAGGCTACACGATTCACCCCTCCACTTT,CASRLHDSPLHF
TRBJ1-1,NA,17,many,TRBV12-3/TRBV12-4,TGTGCCAGCAGTCTTAGGGCCGGGAAGGGCTTGAACACTGAAGCTTTCTTT,CASSLRAGKGLNTEAFF